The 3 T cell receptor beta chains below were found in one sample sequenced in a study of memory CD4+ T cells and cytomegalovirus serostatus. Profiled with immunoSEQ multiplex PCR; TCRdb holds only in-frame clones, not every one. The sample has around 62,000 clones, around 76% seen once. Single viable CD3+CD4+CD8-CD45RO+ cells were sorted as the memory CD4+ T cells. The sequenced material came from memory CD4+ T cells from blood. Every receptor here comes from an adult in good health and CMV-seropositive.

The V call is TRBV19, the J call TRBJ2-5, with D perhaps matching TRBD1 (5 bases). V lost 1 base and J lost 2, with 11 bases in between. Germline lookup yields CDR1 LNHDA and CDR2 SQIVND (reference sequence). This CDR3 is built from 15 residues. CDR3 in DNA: TGTGCCAGTAGTATAGGACAGAACCCACAAGAGACCCAGTACTTC. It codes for CASSIGQNPQETQYF.

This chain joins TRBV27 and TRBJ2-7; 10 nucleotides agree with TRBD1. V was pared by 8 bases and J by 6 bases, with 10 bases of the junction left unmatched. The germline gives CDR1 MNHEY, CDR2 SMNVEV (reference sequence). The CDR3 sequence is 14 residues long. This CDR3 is CASGSGQGFIEQYF. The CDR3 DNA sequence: TGTGCCAGCGGCTCGGGACAGGGGTTCATCGAGCAGTACTTC.

The DNA for the CDR3 is TGCAGCGTTAATAGCGGGGGGGCCGGCAATGAGCAGTTCTTC. As protein: CSVNSGGAGNEQFF. The chain is built from TRBV29-1 and TRBJ2-1, with 11 bases that match TRBD2. From germline, CDR1 is SQVTM and CDR2 ANQGSEA. The CDR3 length is 14 residues. V trimming: 5 bases; J trimming: 6 bases; junction bases outside the gene matches: 6.